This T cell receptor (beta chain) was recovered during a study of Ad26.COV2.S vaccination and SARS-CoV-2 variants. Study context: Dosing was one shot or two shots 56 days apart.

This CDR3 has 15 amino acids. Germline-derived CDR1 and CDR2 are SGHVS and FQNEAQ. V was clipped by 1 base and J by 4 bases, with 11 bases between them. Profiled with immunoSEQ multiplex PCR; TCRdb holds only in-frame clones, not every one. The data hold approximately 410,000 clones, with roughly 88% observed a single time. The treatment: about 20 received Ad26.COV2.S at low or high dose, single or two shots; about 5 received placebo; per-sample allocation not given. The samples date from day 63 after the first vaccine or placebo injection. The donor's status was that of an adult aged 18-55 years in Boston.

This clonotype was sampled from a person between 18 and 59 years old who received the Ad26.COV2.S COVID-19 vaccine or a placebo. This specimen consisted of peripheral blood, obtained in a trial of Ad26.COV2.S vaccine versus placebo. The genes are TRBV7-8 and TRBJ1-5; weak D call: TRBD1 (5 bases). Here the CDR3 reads CASSLGGVLNQPQHF. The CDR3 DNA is TGTGCCAGCAGCTTAGGGGGGGTTCTAAATCAGCCCCAGCATTTT.